The entry that follows covers one T cell receptor beta chain sequence. This record belongs to a study of control samples from healthy donors and cancer patients. The germline V gene encodes CDR1 SGHRS and CDR2 YFSETQ. J lost 6 bases, V lost 3 bases, and 8 bases had no gene match. CDR3 size: 14 residues. Repertoires were generated with immunoSEQ multiplex PCR, while TCRdb's copy carries only in-frame clones and drops some. The data contain around 80,000 clones, more than 70% of them singletons. This receptor was taken from a woman in her forties or fifties in good health. This sequence joins TRBV5-1 and TRBJ1-1; TRBD1 matches at 7 bases. The sample taken for sequencing was blood. CDR3 DNA: TGCGCCAGCAGCTACGACAGGGCGAGCGCTGAAGCTTTCTTT. It encodes CASSYDRASAEAFF.